This T cell receptor (beta chain) was sequenced during a study of cytomegalovirus exposure and HLA in healthy donors. Whole-study findings and limits: Among TCR beta chains of equal frequency, HLA-associated ones were more clonally expanded in a later analysis.

Unrecorded immune exposure was likely among donors, who were nominally healthy when sampled. V lost 4 bases and J lost 1; bases outside the gene matches: 4. The CDR3 is made up of 14 amino acids. Germline V lookup: CDR1 SGHNT, CDR2 YYREEE (reference sequence). Note on this clone: The antigen remains undetermined.

13 Jbeta primers and 60 Vbeta primers were used for the PCR. Some clones are missing from TCRdb's copy, which holds only in-frame ones; the method was immunoSEQ multiplex PCR. The profile shows approximately 160,000 clones, around 86% of them singletons. This receptor was obtained from a girl aged 2 to 9 in good health and CMV-seropositive. Sequenced input: PBMCs. The rearrangement links TRBV5-4 to TRBJ1-1; 7 bases align to TRBD1. For the CDR3, the DNA is TGTGCCAGCAGCCGCGGACAGGCGAACACTGAAGCTTTCTTT. Translation: CASSRGQANTEAFF.